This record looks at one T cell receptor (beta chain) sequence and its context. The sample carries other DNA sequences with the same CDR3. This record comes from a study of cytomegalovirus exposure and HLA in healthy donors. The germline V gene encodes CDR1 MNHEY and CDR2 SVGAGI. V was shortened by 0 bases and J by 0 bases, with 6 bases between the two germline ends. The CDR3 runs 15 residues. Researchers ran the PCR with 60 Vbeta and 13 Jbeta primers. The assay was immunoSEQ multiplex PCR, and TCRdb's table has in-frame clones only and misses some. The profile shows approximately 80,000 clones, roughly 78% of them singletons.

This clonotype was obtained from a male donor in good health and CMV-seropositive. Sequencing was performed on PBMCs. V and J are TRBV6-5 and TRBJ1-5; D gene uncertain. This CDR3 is CASSYSRYSNQPQHF. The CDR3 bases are TGTGCCAGCAGTTACTCGCGCTATAGCAATCAGCCCCAGCATTTT.